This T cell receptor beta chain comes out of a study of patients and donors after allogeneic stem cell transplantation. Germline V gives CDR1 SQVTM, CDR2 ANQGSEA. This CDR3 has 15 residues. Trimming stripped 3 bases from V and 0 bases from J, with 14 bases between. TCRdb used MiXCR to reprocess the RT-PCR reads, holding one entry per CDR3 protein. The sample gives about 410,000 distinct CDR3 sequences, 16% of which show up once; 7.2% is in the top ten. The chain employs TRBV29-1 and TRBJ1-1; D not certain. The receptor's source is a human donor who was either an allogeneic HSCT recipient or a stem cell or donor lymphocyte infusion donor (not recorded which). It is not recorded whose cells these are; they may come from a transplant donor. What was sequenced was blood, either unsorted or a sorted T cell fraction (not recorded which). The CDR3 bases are TGCAGCGTTGAGCCTCCCAGGTGGTTGAACACTGAAGCTTTCTTT. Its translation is CSVEPPRWLNTEAFF.